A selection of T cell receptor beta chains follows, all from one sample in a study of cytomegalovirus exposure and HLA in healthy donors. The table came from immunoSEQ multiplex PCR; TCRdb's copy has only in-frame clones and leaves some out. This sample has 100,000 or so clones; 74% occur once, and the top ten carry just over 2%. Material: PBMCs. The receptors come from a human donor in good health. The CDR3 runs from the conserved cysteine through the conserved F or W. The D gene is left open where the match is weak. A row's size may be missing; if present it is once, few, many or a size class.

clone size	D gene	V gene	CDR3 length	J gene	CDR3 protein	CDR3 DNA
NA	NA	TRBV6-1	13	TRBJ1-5	CASYQGWHQPQHF	TGTGCCAGCTACCAGGGGTGGCATCAGCCCCAGCATTTT
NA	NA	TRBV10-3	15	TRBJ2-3	CAISESSGHTDTQYF	TGTGCCATCAGTGAGAGTAGCGGCCACACAGATACGCAGTATTTT
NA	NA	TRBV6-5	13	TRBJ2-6	CASSLSGANVLTF	TGTGCCAGCAGTCTCTCTGGGGCCAACGTCCTGACTTTC
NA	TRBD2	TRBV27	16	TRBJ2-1	CASSPTAGGSYNEQFF	TGTGCCAGCAGTCCAACAGCGGGAGGATCCTACAATGAGCAGTTCTTC
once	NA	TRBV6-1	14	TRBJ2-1	CASSNGQRWNEQFF	TGTGCCAGCAGCAACGGACAGCGCTGGAATGAGCAGTTCTTC
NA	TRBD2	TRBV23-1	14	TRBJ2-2	CASSQSSGGGELFF	TGCGCCAGCAGTCAATCGAGCGGGGGTGGGGAGCTGTTTTTT
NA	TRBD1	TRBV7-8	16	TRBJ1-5	CASIPTGAHSNQPQHF	TGTGCCAGCATCCCTACAGGGGCCCACAGCAATCAGCCCCAGCATTTT
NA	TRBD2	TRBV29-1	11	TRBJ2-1	CSGGGAVEQFF	TGCAGCGGCGGGGGGGCCGTTGAGCAGTTCTTC
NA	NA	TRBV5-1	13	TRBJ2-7	CASSSGPGKEQYF	TGCGCCAGCAGCTCCGGACCCGGGAAAGAGCAGTACTTC
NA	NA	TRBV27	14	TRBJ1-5	CASGYNQGNQPQHF	TGTGCCAGCGGTTACAACCAAGGCAATCAGCCCCAGCATTTT
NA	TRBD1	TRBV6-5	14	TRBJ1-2	CASKYGTGFYGYTF	TGTGCCAGCAAGTACGGGACAGGATTCTATGGCTACACCTTC
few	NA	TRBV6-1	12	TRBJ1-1	CASSAIVAEAFF	TGTGCCAGCAGTGCGATAGTCGCTGAAGCTTTCTTT
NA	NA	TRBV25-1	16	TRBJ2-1	CASSETAGISYNEQFF	TGTGCCAGCAGTGAGACGGCGGGAATCTCCTACAATGAGCAGTTCTTC
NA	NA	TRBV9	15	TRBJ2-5	CASSPEPEYQETQYF	TGTGCCAGCAGCCCCGAGCCCGAGTACCAAGAGACCCAGTACTTC
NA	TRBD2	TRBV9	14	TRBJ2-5	CASSIGGGEETQYF	TGTGCCAGCAGCATCGGGGGAGGGGAGGAGACCCAGTACTTC
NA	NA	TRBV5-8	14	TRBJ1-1	CASSFSGANTEAFF	TGTGCCAGCAGCTTCAGCGGGGCGAACACTGAAGCTTTCTTT
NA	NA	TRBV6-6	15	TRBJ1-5	CASRPGPQGNQPQHF	TGTGCCAGCAGGCCCGGGCCTCAGGGGAATCAGCCCCAGCATTTT
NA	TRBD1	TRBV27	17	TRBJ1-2	CASSSPKTQTGPYGYTF	TGTGCCAGCAGTTCTCCCAAAACCCAGACAGGGCCCTATGGCTACACCTTC
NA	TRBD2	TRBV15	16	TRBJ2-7	CATSRLLAGSSYEQYF	TGTGCCACCAGCAGACTCCTAGCGGGCTCCTCCTACGAGCAGTACTTC
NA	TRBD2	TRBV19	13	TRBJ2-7	CASTPTSGYEQYF	TGTGCCAGTACCCCAACTAGCGGCTACGAGCAGTACTTC
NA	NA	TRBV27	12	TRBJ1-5	CASSPPGSPQHF	TGTGCCAGCAGTCCTCCCGGGTCGCCCCAGCATTTT
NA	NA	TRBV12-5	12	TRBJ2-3	CASGSEGNTQYF	TGTGCTAGTGGTTCCGAGGGAAATACGCAGTATTTT
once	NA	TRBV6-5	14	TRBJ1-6	CASRAGRRNSPLHF	TGTGCCAGCAGGGCGGGACGGAGAAATTCACCCCTCCACTTT
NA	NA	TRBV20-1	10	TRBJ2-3	CSARRNTQYF	TGCAGTGCTAGGAGGAATACGCAGTATTTT
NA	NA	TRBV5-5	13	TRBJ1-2	CASSRRTGEGYTF	TGTGCCAGCAGCCGCAGAACCGGGGAGGGCTACACCTTC
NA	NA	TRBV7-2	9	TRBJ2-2	CASPRELFF	TGTGCCAGCCCCAGGGAGCTGTTTTTT
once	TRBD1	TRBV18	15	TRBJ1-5	CASSATGGLNQPQHF	TGTGCCAGCTCAGCTACAGGGGGTCTCAATCAGCCCCAGCATTTT
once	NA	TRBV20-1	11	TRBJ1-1	CSATGNTEAFF	TGCAGTGCTACAGGGAACACTGAAGCTTTCTTT
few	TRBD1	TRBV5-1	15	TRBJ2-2	CASSLRTGGDGELFF	TGCGCCAGCAGCTTACGGACAGGGGGCGACGGGGAGCTGTTTTTT
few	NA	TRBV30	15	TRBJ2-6	CAWSVAFSGANVLTF	TGTGCCTGGAGTGTAGCATTCTCTGGGGCCAACGTCCTGACTTTC
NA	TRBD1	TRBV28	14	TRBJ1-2	CASSAHGQGKGYTF	TGTGCCAGCAGTGCCCACGGACAGGGGAAGGGCTACACCTTC
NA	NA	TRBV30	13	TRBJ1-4	CAWSLGGGQKLFF	TGTGCCTGGAGTTTGGGAGGGGGACAAAAACTGTTTTTT
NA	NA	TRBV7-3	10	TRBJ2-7	CASSSLEQYF	TGTGCCAGCAGCTCCCTCGAGCAGTACTTC
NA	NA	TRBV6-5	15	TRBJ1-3	CASRRLSGSGNTIYF	TGTGCCAGCAGGCGGCTGTCAGGGTCTGGAAACACCATATATTTT
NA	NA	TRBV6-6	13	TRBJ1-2	CASSRVQGIGYPF	TGTGCCAGCAGCAGAGTACAGGGAATTGGCTACCCCTTC
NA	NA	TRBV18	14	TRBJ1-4	CASSPGSLNEKLFF	TGTGCCAGCTCACCGGGCAGCCTGAATGAAAAACTGTTTTTT
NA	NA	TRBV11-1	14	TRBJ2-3	CASSLRGGTDTQYF	TGTGCCAGCAGCTTAAGGGGCGGCACAGATACGCAGTATTTT
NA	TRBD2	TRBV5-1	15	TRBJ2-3	CASSPGTSGRGTQYF	TGCGCCAGCAGCCCCGGGACTAGCGGGAGGGGTACGCAGTATTTT
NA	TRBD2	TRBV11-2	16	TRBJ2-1	CASSAHSGGVGNEQFF	TGTGCCAGCAGCGCCCATAGCGGGGGGGTGGGGAATGAGCAGTTCTTC
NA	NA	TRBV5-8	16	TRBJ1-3	CASSREGGYAGNTIYF	TGTGCCAGCTCCCGAGAGGGGGGGTATGCTGGAAACACCATATATTTT
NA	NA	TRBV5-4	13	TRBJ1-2	CASSLGENYGYTF	TGTGCCAGCAGCTTGGGGGAGAACTATGGCTACACCTTC
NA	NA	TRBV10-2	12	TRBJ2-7	CASRADRHEQYF	TGCGCCAGCAGGGCAGACAGGCACGAGCAGTACTTC
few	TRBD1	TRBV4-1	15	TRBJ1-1	CASSQSNLGQGARTF	TGCGCCAGCAGCCAATCAAACCTCGGACAGGGGGCAAGAACCTTT
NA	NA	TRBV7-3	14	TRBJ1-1	CASSLSAGSTEAFF	TGTGCCAGCAGCTTATCGGCCGGGAGCACTGAAGCTTTCTTT
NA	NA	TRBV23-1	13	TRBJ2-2	CASSTQGTGELFF	TGCGCCAGCTCAACCCAGGGCACCGGGGAGCTGTTTTTT
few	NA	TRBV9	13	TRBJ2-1	CASSVDGVHEQFF	TGTGCCAGCAGCGTAGATGGAGTTCATGAGCAGTTCTTC
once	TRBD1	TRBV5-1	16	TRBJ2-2	CASSQTTGWGTGELFF	TGCGCCAGCAGCCAAACGACAGGGTGGGGCACCGGGGAGCTGTTTTTT
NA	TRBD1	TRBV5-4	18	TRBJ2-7	CASSSDRDRGLLFYEQYF	TGTGCCAGCAGCTCAGACCGGGACAGGGGGCTTCTTTTCTACGAGCAGTACTTC
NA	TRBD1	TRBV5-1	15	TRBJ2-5	CASTLQDRGRETQYF	TGCGCCAGCACTCTCCAGGACAGGGGGCGGGAGACCCAGTACTTC
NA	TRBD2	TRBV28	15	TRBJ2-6	CASSTGGSGANVLTF	TGTGCCAGCAGTACCGGGGGGTCTGGGGCCAACGTCCTGACTTTC
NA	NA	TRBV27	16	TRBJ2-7	CASSLSWGRALYEQYF	TGTGCCAGCAGTTTATCGTGGGGCCGGGCCCTCTACGAGCAGTACTTC
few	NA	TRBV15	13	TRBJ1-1	CATSRTVNTEAFF	TGTGCCACCAGCCGGACAGTGAACACTGAAGCTTTCTTT
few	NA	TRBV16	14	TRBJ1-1	CASSQVSRDTEAFF	TGTGCCAGCAGCCAAGTGAGTAGAGATACTGAAGCTTTCTTT
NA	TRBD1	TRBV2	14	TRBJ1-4	CASRADRGGEKLFF	TGTGCCAGCAGGGCTGACAGGGGAGGTGAAAAACTGTTTTTT
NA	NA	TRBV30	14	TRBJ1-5	CAWAQKQANQPQHF	TGTGCCTGGGCCCAGAAGCAGGCCAATCAGCCCCAGCATTTT
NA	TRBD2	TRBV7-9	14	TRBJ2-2	CASSWGTSTGELFF	TGTGCCAGCAGCTGGGGGACTAGCACCGGGGAGCTGTTTTTT
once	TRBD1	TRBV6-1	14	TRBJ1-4	CATTPGQGNEKLFF	TGTGCCACCACCCCGGGACAGGGGAACGAAAAACTGTTTTTT
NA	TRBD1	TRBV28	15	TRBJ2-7	CASRGQGRSAYEQYF	TGTGCCAGCAGAGGACAGGGGCGTTCTGCCTACGAGCAGTACTTC
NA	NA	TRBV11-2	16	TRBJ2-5	CASSYTSGSGQETQYF	TGTGCCAGCAGTTACACGTCGGGCTCGGGGCAAGAGACCCAGTACTTC